The rows below give T cell receptor beta chains drawn from one sample of a study of cytomegalovirus exposure and HLA in healthy donors. Repertoires were generated with immunoSEQ multiplex PCR, while TCRdb's copy carries only in-frame clones and drops some. Seen here are approximately 150,000 clones, roughly four fifths observed once, and the top ten hold less than 3%. What was sequenced was PBMCs. Receptors originate from a male donor in good health and CMV-seronegative. Both conserved end residues are part of each CDR3. Fields, in order: D gene, J gene, V gene, clone size, CDR3 DNA, CDR3 protein. A D gene is named only where the DNA matches it firmly. Not all rows give a size; the values are once, few, many and, for expanded clones, a class.

D: TRBD2
J: TRBJ2-3
V: TRBV19
size: .
DNA: TGTGCCAGTAGTCACCGACTAGCGGGAGGTACCACAGATACGCAGTATTTT
CDR3: CASSHRLAGGTTDTQYF

D: TRBD1
J: TRBJ1-1
V: TRBV9
size: .
DNA: TGTGCCAGCAGCTACGACAGGGGTGAAGCTTTCTTT
CDR3: CASSYDRGEAFF

D: .
J: TRBJ2-7
V: TRBV7-9
size: .
DNA: TGTGCCAGCAGCTTAGCGGCTGCCTACGAGCAGTACTTC
CDR3: CASSLAAAYEQYF

D: .
J: TRBJ1-5
V: TRBV18
size: .
DNA: TGTGCCAGCTCCTCGGGTAGCAATCAGCCCCAGCATTTT
CDR3: CASSSGSNQPQHF

D: .
J: TRBJ2-5
V: TRBV9
size: .
DNA: TGTGCCAGCAGCGTAGCTGTCCAAGAGACCCAGTACTTC
CDR3: CASSVAVQETQYF

D: .
J: TRBJ2-3
V: TRBV4-3
size: .
DNA: TGCGCCAGCAGCCAAGAAGCGGGAGATACGCAGTATTTT
CDR3: CASSQEAGDTQYF

D: .
J: TRBJ2-7
V: TRBV7-9
size: .
DNA: TGTGCCAGCAGCTCAGAAGGAGCTAGCGTTGATAGGGAGCAGTACTTC
CDR3: CASSSEGASVDREQYF

D: .
J: TRBJ1-5
V: TRBV5-6
size: .
DNA: TGTGCCAGCAGCGCCCGGGACAAATGTGCATATAGCAATCAGCCCCAGCATTTT
CDR3: CASSARDKCAYSNQPQHF

D: TRBD1
J: TRBJ1-1
V: TRBV18
size: once
DNA: TGTGCCAGCTCACCGGGGATGACAGGGGGCACTGAAGCTTTCTTT
CDR3: CASSPGMTGGTEAFF

D: TRBD2
J: TRBJ2-7
V: TRBV4-3
size: few
DNA: TGCGCCAGCAGCCAAGAAAGTGCGGTAGCGGGACCCTACGAGCAGTACTTC
CDR3: CASSQESAVAGPYEQYF

D: TRBD1
J: TRBJ2-7
V: TRBV23-1
size: .
DNA: TGCGCCAGCAGTCAATCCGGGGCCTGGACAGGGGATTACGAGCAGTACTTC
CDR3: CASSQSGAWTGDYEQYF

D: .
J: TRBJ2-6
V: TRBV2
size: .
DNA: TGTGCCAGCAGTGAAGGTGTAGCTGGGGCCAACGTCCTGACTTTC
CDR3: CASSEGVAGANVLTF

D: TRBD1
J: TRBJ2-5
V: TRBV9
size: once
DNA: TGTGCCAGCAGCGGCGGACAGGGCATAGAGACCCAGTACTTC
CDR3: CASSGGQGIETQYF

D: .
J: TRBJ2-1
V: TRBV7-2
size: .
DNA: TGTGCCAGCAGCTTATTGGGGTCGGGATACAATGAGCAGTTCTTC
CDR3: CASSLLGSGYNEQFF

D: .
J: TRBJ2-1
V: TRBV20-1
size: .
DNA: TGCAGTGCTAGTTGGAGTGGGCAGTTCTTC
CDR3: CSASWSGQFF

D: .
J: TRBJ1-2
V: TRBV2
size: few
DNA: TGTGCCAGCACGATAAACAACCCTGGCTACACCTTC
CDR3: CASTINNPGYTF

D: .
J: TRBJ1-1
V: TRBV6-5
size: once
DNA: TGTGCCAGCAGTTTGTACAGGGAGAACACTGAAGCTTTCTTT
CDR3: CASSLYRENTEAFF

D: TRBD1
J: TRBJ2-7
V: TRBV19
size: few
DNA: TGTGCCAGTGGCCCTGGAGACAGGGGCGACGAGCAGTACTTC
CDR3: CASGPGDRGDEQYF

D: .
J: TRBJ1-2
V: TRBV28
size: .
DNA: TGTGCCAGCAGTTTAGGACAGAACTATGGCTACACCTTC
CDR3: CASSLGQNYGYTF

D: TRBD2
J: TRBJ2-1
V: TRBV29-1
size: .
DNA: TGCAGCTCGGGGGGACTAGCGGGAAGTAGTGAGCAGTTCTTC
CDR3: CSSGGLAGSSEQFF

D: .
J: TRBJ1-1
V: TRBV19
size: few
DNA: TGTGCCAGTACTCGGGGTGACACTGAAGCTTTCTTT
CDR3: CASTRGDTEAFF

D: .
J: TRBJ2-7
V: TRBV6-8
size: .
DNA: TGTGCCAGCAGTTACTCGAGAATCTGGCAGGGTAACTACGAGCAGTACTTC
CDR3: CASSYSRIWQGNYEQYF

D: TRBD1
J: TRBJ2-7
V: TRBV11-3
size: .
DNA: TGTGCCAGCAGCCCCACCCGGGACAGGGTTGGCGAGCAGTACTTC
CDR3: CASSPTRDRVGEQYF

D: TRBD2
J: TRBJ2-1
V: TRBV2
size: .
DNA: TGTGCCAGCAGTGAGCTGGTCGGTAGCGGGAGGACCCTTTACAATGAGCAGTTCTTC
CDR3: CASSELVGSGRTLYNEQFF

D: TRBD2
J: TRBJ2-7
V: TRBV5-4
size: .
DNA: TGTGCCAGCAGCTTGGAGGGTGGGAGGGTGGAGCAGTACTTC
CDR3: CASSLEGGRVEQYF

D: TRBD2
J: TRBJ2-1
V: TRBV7-2
size: .
DNA: TGTGCCAGCAGCTTAGGGCTAGCGGGCGGTACTGAGCAGTTCTTC
CDR3: CASSLGLAGGTEQFF

D: TRBD1
J: TRBJ1-1
V: TRBV6-1
size: .
DNA: TGTGCCACCACGACCGGGACAGGGTTCTCCACTGAAGCTTTCTTT
CDR3: CATTTGTGFSTEAFF

D: .
J: TRBJ1-2
V: TRBV5-4
size: .
DNA: TGTGCCAGCAGCGAGGGCATATATGGCTACACCTTC
CDR3: CASSEGIYGYTF

D: TRBD2
J: TRBJ2-1
V: TRBV7-9
size: .
DNA: TGTGCCAGCAGCTCGGCCGGGACTAGCGGGAACTATGAGCAGTTCTTC
CDR3: CASSSAGTSGNYEQFF

D: .
J: TRBJ2-7
V: TRBV7-9
size: few
DNA: TGTGCCAGCAGCTTAGAGCCCCCGGCGGGTTACGAGCAGTACTTC
CDR3: CASSLEPPAGYEQYF

D: TRBD2
J: TRBJ2-2
V: TRBV9
size: .
DNA: TGTGCCAGCAGCCTACGGACTAGCGCCCCCGGGGAGCTGTTTTTT
CDR3: CASSLRTSAPGELFF

D: .
J: TRBJ2-7
V: TRBV2
size: .
DNA: TGTGCCAGCAGTGTTTCATACGAGCAGTACTTC
CDR3: CASSVSYEQYF

D: .
J: TRBJ2-1
V: TRBV7-9
size: .
DNA: TGTGCCAGCAGCCCATGGCAAGGGGACAAGCAGTTCTTC
CDR3: CASSPWQGDKQFF

D: .
J: TRBJ1-2
V: TRBV30
size: once
DNA: TGTGCCTCTTGGAGTCCCATTAGCGGCTACACCTTC
CDR3: CASWSPISGYTF

D: .
J: TRBJ1-5
V: TRBV19
size: .
DNA: TGTGCCAGTAGATCAGGGTCCAGCTGGCCCCAGCATTTT
CDR3: CASRSGSSWPQHF

D: .
J: TRBJ2-3
V: TRBV10-2
size: .
DNA: TGCGCCAGCAGTGCCCTCTCGATTAGCGATACGCAGTATTTT
CDR3: CASSALSISDTQYF

D: .
J: TRBJ2-7
V: TRBV7-2
size: .
DNA: TGTGCCAGCAGCTTTCGTGGGCAGGGCGTGAGGGAGCAGTACTTC
CDR3: CASSFRGQGVREQYF

D: .
J: TRBJ2-1
V: TRBV10-3
size: once
DNA: TGTGCCATCAGTCTCAGCGGCGAGGTATACAATGAGCAGTTCTTC
CDR3: CAISLSGEVYNEQFF

D: TRBD2
J: TRBJ2-7
V: TRBV7-2
size: .
DNA: TGTGCCAGCAGCTTAGCCGGCGGGAGGTTGTACGAGCAGTACTTC
CDR3: CASSLAGGRLYEQYF

D: .
J: TRBJ1-3
V: TRBV9
size: once
DNA: TGTGCCAGCAGCGTAGGTGACAGCTCTGGAAACACCATATATTTT
CDR3: CASSVGDSSGNTIYF

D: TRBD2
J: TRBJ2-1
V: TRBV9
size: few
DNA: TGTGCCAGCAGCGCCTCGGGAGGGCCCCACAATGAGCAGTTCTTC
CDR3: CASSASGGPHNEQFF

D: .
J: TRBJ2-7
V: TRBV11-2
size: .
DNA: TGTGCCGGCCGCCGGGACTCAGCCTACGAGCAGTACTTC
CDR3: CAGRRDSAYEQYF

D: TRBD1
J: TRBJ1-2
V: TRBV4-1
size: once
DNA: TGCGCCAGCAGCCAAGGGACAGGGGGAAACTATGGCTACACCTTC
CDR3: CASSQGTGGNYGYTF

D: TRBD2
J: TRBJ2-1
V: TRBV7-9
size: .
DNA: TGTGCCAGCAGCTTACGCGGGGGGGCTGGGGGTGAGCAGTTCTTC
CDR3: CASSLRGGAGGEQFF

D: TRBD1
J: TRBJ2-4
V: TRBV7-3
size: .
DNA: TGTGCCAGCAGCCCCCAGGGGGCAAACATTCAGTACTTC
CDR3: CASSPQGANIQYF

D: .
J: TRBJ1-5
V: TRBV5-5
size: .
DNA: TGTGCCAGCAGCTTTGAGCCAGGTCTTAGCAATCAGCCCCAGCATTTT
CDR3: CASSFEPGLSNQPQHF

D: TRBD1
J: TRBJ1-2
V: TRBV9
size: .
DNA: TGTGCCAGCAGCGCAGATCAGGGGGCGCGGGGCTACACCTTC
CDR3: CASSADQGARGYTF

D: TRBD2
J: TRBJ2-1
V: TRBV7-9
size: .
DNA: TGTGCCTGCAGCGGGGGGTCGGGTCGCGAGCAGTTCTTC
CDR3: CACSGGSGREQFF

D: TRBD1
J: TRBJ2-5
V: TRBV30
size: .
DNA: TGTGCCTGGAGTGTACTAGGACAGGGGGGTGAGACCCAGTACTTC
CDR3: CAWSVLGQGGETQYF

D: TRBD1
J: TRBJ2-7
V: TRBV19
size: .
DNA: TGTGCCAGTAGTTTCGACAGGGGGGCTCCGGGAGACGAGCAGTACTTC
CDR3: CASSFDRGAPGDEQYF

D: .
J: TRBJ2-1
V: TRBV5-4
size: .
DNA: TGTGCCAGCAGTAAAGACAGTTCCTCCTACAATGAGCAGTTCTTC
CDR3: CASSKDSSSYNEQFF

D: TRBD2
J: TRBJ2-5
V: TRBV15
size: .
DNA: TGTGCCACCAGCAGAGATCGAACTAGCGGGACATCGCAAGAGACCCAGTACTTC
CDR3: CATSRDRTSGTSQETQYF

D: TRBD2
J: TRBJ2-2
V: TRBV19
size: few
DNA: TGTGCCAGTAGTCCGCGGCGGGAGGTGCACGGGGAGCTGTTTTTT
CDR3: CASSPRREVHGELFF

D: TRBD1
J: TRBJ1-1
V: TRBV28
size: .
DNA: TGTGCCAGCAGATTACAGGGGGAACGGGCTTTCTTT
CDR3: CASRLQGERAFF

D: TRBD1
J: TRBJ1-2
V: TRBV15
size: .
DNA: TGTGCCACCAGGCAGGGGGTAAACTATGGCTACACCTTC
CDR3: CATRQGVNYGYTF